These T cell receptor beta chains were read from a single sample in a study of HIV-infected patients and healthy controls. TCRdb reanalysed the 5' RACE reads using MiXCR and keeps one entry per CDR3 protein. The table has more than 7,500 distinct CDR3 sequences, approximately 9.1% seen once. Here the sequenced sample was blood, taken during antiretroviral therapy. These receptors were obtained from an adult with HIV infection. The CDR3 runs from the conserved cysteine through the conserved F or W. D genes are given only for firm matches. Clone size is given for some rows only: seen once, a few or many times, or a class if the clone is expanded.

TRBV29-1	medium-sized	TRBD1	TRBJ1-4	CSVRDRDSEKLFF	TGCAGCGTGAGGGACAGGGATAGTGAAAAACTGTTTTTT
TRBV7-2	medium-sized	TRBD2	TRBJ2-5	CASSPPLGVAGVQGTQYF	TGTGCCAGCAGCCCCCCCCTAGGGGTAGCGGGGGTTCAAGGGACCCAGTACTTC
TRBV29-1	many	-	TRBJ1-2	CSVEKGRYGYTF	TGCAGCGTTGAAAAGGGCCGATATGGCTACACCTTC
TRBV11-2	medium-sized	-	TRBJ2-5	CASSRYSGVQETQYF	TGTGCCAGCAGCCGATATTCAGGAGTACAAGAGACCCAGTACTTC
TRBV7-2	-	-	TRBJ2-3	CASGGKSTDTQYF	TGTGCCAGCGGCGGGAAGAGCACAGATACGCAGTATTTT
TRBV7-9	many	-	TRBJ2-3	CASSPGIQSSTDTQYF	TGTGCCAGCAGCCCCGGGATTCAGTCTAGCACAGATACGCAGTATTTT
TRBV20-1	few	TRBD1	TRBJ1-1	CSASDRGTEAFF	TGCAGTGCTAGCGACAGGGGCACTGAAGCTTTCTTT
TRBV3-1	once	-	TRBJ2-1	CASSPRTTRIGRNEQFF	TGTGCCAGCAGCCCTCGGACTACGCGTATTGGGCGGAATGAGCAGTTCTTC
TRBV20-1	medium-sized	TRBD2	TRBJ2-2	CSAIPLAGGPGTGELFF	TGCAGTGCTATTCCGCTAGCGGGAGGGCCTGGCACCGGGGAGCTGTTTTTT
TRBV7-2	many	-	TRBJ2-3	CASSATTDTQYF	TGTGCCAGCAGCGCCACCACAGATACGCAGTATTTT
TRBV4-2	-	-	TRBJ2-2	CASSQFSRATGELFF	TGTGCCAGCAGCCAATTTAGTAGAGCCACCGGGGAGCTGTTTTTT
TRBV7-9	medium-sized	-	TRBJ2-1	CASSEQGRSSYNEQFF	TGTGCCAGCAGCGAACAGGGCCGGAGCTCCTACAATGAGCAGTTCTTC
TRBV19	-	-	TRBJ2-2	CASSILQGMTGELFF	TGTGCCAGTAGTATTCTCCAGGGAATGACCGGGGAGCTGTTTTTT
TRBV18	few	-	TRBJ2-4	CASSFGVAAKNIQYF	TGTGCCAGCTCATTCGGGGTAGCGGCCAAAAACATTCAGTACTTC
TRBV29-1	-	-	TRBJ2-7	CSVEATSSYEQYF	TGCAGCGTTGAAGCCACAAGCTCCTACGAGCAGTACTTC
TRBV27	few	-	TRBJ2-7	CASSFQSTKQYF	TGTGCCAGCAGTTTTCAGTCGACTAAGCAGTACTTC
TRBV18	medium-sized	TRBD2	TRBJ2-3	CASSSDPGLPENPTDTQYF	TGTGCCAGCTCCTCGGATCCGGGACTACCAGAAAACCCGACAGATACGCAGTATTTT
TRBV29-1	many	-	TRBJ1-1	CSAQRGSEAFF	TGCAGCGCCCAAAGGGGCAGCGAAGCTTTCTTT
TRBV30	many	TRBD2	TRBJ2-1	CAWSSRAGEQFF	TGTGCCTGGAGTTCTCGAGCGGGAGAGCAGTTCTTC
TRBV2	medium-sized	TRBD2	TRBJ2-5	CASSGTSGNQETQYF	TGTGCCAGCAGTGGAACTAGCGGTAACCAAGAGACCCAGTACTTC
TRBV2	medium-sized	-	TRBJ2-2	CASSADGIAKYTGELFF	TGTGCCAGCAGCGCCGACGGTATCGCTAAGTACACCGGGGAGCTGTTTTTT
TRBV5-1	many	-	TRBJ2-7	CASSLAGTSYEQYF	TGCGCCAGCAGCTTGGCGGGTACCTCCTACGAGCAGTACTTC
TRBV14	medium-sized	-	TRBJ2-1	CASSQTPLGAQFF	TGTGCCAGCAGCCAGACTCCTCTAGGTGCGCAGTTCTTC
TRBV5-1	-	-	TRBJ2-3	CASSPTRGRSTDTQYF	TGCGCCAGCAGCCCAACAAGGGGCCGTAGCACAGATACGCAGTATTTT
TRBV20-1	medium-sized	TRBD2	TRBJ2-7	CSARGGWREATYEQYF	TGCAGTGCTAGGGGGGGATGGCGGGAGGCTACCTACGAGCAGTACTTC
TRBV7-9	medium-sized	-	TRBJ2-1	CASGAYVNEQFF	TGTGCCAGCGGGGCGTACGTAAATGAGCAGTTCTTC
TRBV2	medium-sized	TRBD2	TRBJ2-3	CASSAVLAGTDTQYF	TGTGCCAGCAGCGCAGTTCTAGCGGGCACAGATACGCAGTATTTT
TRBV29-1	-	-	TRBJ2-5	CSAGATQETQYF	TGCAGCGCGGGGGCTACCCAAGAGACCCAGTACTTC
TRBV11-1	few	TRBD1	TRBJ2-1	CASSLEGTGADEQFF	TGTGCCAGCAGCTTAGAAGGGACAGGGGCCGATGAGCAGTTCTTC
TRBV5-5	medium-sized	-	TRBJ1-1	CASSHRGTEAFF	TGTGCCAGCAGCCACCGCGGGACAGAAGCTTTCTTT
TRBV7-2	many	-	TRBJ2-2	CASSPSTGELFF	TGTGCCAGCAGCCCATCAACCGGGGAGCTGTTTTTT
TRBV29-1	few	TRBD2	TRBJ2-3	CSVAGLAGGDTQYF	TGCAGCGTTGCCGGACTAGCGGGGGGGGATACGCAGTATTTT
TRBV28	-	-	TRBJ1-3	CASSSGAGNTIYF	TGTGCCAGCAGCTCAGGGGCTGGAAACACCATATATTTT
TRBV6-5	medium-sized	-	TRBJ1-5	CASSLRGPNQPQHF	TGTGCCAGCAGTTTAAGGGGCCCCAATCAGCCCCAGCATTTT
TRBV12-3/TRBV12-4	medium-sized	-	TRBJ2-3	CASSLAGITDTQYF	TGTGCCAGCAGTCTGGCGGGGATCACAGATACGCAGTATTTT
TRBV7-9	-	TRBD1	TRBJ1-6	CASSLTGANNSPLHF	TGTGCCAGCAGCTTGACAGGGGCGAATAATTCACCCCTCCACTTT
TRBV7-2	many	TRBD2	TRBJ2-5	CASSKIGLAGAWGEETQYF	TGTGCCAGCAGCAAGATTGGACTAGCGGGGGCATGGGGAGAAGAGACCCAGTACTTC
TRBV5-5	many	-	TRBJ2-3	CASSFTDTQYF	TGTGCCAGCAGCTTCACAGATACGCAGTATTTT
TRBV12-3/TRBV12-4	-	-	TRBJ1-4	CASSQWYPGPREKLFF	TGTGCCAGCAGTCAGTGGTATCCGGGTCCGCGCGAAAAACTGTTTTTT
TRBV7-7	-	-	TRBJ2-5	CASSPHTAGLQETQYF	TGTGCCAGCAGCCCCCACACGGCAGGGCTCCAAGAGACCCAGTACTTC
TRBV6-2/TRBV6-3	-	-	TRBJ2-5	CASSYSITSPGTEKETQYF	TGTGCCAGCAGTTACTCGATAACGTCTCCCGGGACGGAGAAAGAGACCCAGTACTTC
TRBV25-1	few	-	TRBJ2-7	CASSIGGREQYF	TGTGCCAGCAGTATTGGGGGGCGCGAGCAGTACTTC
TRBV6-2/TRBV6-3	many	-	TRBJ1-1	CASSYGRIEAFF	TGTGCCAGCAGTTACGGACGGATTGAAGCTTTCTTT
TRBV5-6	many	TRBD2	TRBJ2-3	CASRPVLAGEGDTQYF	TGTGCCAGCAGACCCGTTCTAGCGGGGGAAGGAGATACGCAGTATTTT
TRBV6-4	once	-	TRBJ2-7	CASTSVRTSYEQYF	TGTGCCAGCACCTCCGTGCGTACCTCCTACGAGCAGTACTTC
TRBV11-3	few	TRBD1	TRBJ1-1	CASSSGTGGMAFF	TGTGCCAGCAGCTCCGGGACAGGGGGCATGGCTTTCTTT
TRBV6-2/TRBV6-3	-	TRBD1	TRBJ1-5	CASSYRGLSVQPQHF	TGTGCCAGCAGTTACAGGGGGCTCAGTGTTCAGCCCCAGCATTTT
TRBV15	many	-	TRBJ2-7	CATSYGPGDEQYF	TGTGCCACCAGCTACGGACCTGGGGACGAGCAGTACTTC
TRBV11-2	many	-	TRBJ2-1	CASSSPEARGSYNEQFF	TGTGCCAGCAGCTCCCCCGAGGCCAGGGGATCCTACAATGAGCAGTTCTTC
TRBV7-8	many	-	TRBJ2-2	CASSLGGNGAGELFF	TGTGCCAGCAGCTTAGGCGGCAACGGGGCCGGGGAGCTGTTTTTT
TRBV27	many	TRBD1	TRBJ1-2	CASSPTGGRGYTF	TGTGCCAGCTCCCCTACAGGGGGCAGAGGCTACACCTTC
TRBV10-3	medium-sized	TRBD2	TRBJ2-3	CATGGAANNPPATDTQYF	TGTGCCACCGGGGGGGCGGCAAACAACCCACCAGCCACAGATACGCAGTATTTT